The subject of this entry is one T cell receptor (beta chain). This specimen comes from a study of beta chain features in type 1 diabetes. Reverse transcription of all isolated RNA meant that expressed TCRB transcripts were sequenced. Average reads for naive, central memory and regulatory T cell samples were about 3.57 million. This table comes from immunoSEQ multiplex PCR, and its TCRdb copy is limited to in-frame clones, with some not included. The sample lists 350,000 to 450,000 clones, around 13% seen once, with less than 0.04% in the top ten. The trim removed 4 bases at V and 4 bases at J, leaving 3 bases unmatched. This CDR3 has 13 residues. From germline, CDR1 is MGHRA and CDR2 YSYEKL.

This TCR was recovered from a man between 25 and 39 years old in good health. This rearrangement joins TRBV4-1 to TRBJ1-2; 7 positions agree with TRBD1. Sample: naive CD4+ T cells from blood. The CDR3: CASSPRDSYGYTF. For the CDR3, the DNA is TGCGCCAGCAGCCCCCGGGACAGCTATGGCTACACCTTC.